The entry below describes one T cell receptor beta chain. Its specificity is not known. The sample is drawn from a study of identical twins. General study results and limits: When twins shared out-of-frame alpha sequences, those sequences had excess low generation probability. Twin sharing of out-of-frame TCR alpha was underestimated by models in monozygotic pairs. Without tracking the same donors, conclusions rested on cross-sectional statistical analysis. Carriage of fewer insertions was seen in abundant cord blood beta clonotypes, whereas memory repertoires showed none.

MiXCR, applied by TCRdb to the 5' RACE reads, yields one record per CDR3 protein. The sample includes 410,000 or so distinct CDR3 sequences, roughly 18% seen only once; the top ten take 9% to 15%. V lost 0 bases and J lost 5; bases outside the gene matches: 4. The CDR3 is 14 residues long. Germline loops: CDR1 SGHNT, CDR2 YYREEE (reference sequence). This rearrangement joins TRBV5-4 to TRBJ2-5, with 7 bases that match TRBD1. The sample taken for sequencing was naive T cells sorted from blood. The receptor comes from a man aged 50 or older in good health. The CDR3 loop is CASSLDGTAETQYF. CDR3 DNA: TGTGCCAGCAGCTTGGACGGGACAGCGGAGACCCAGTACTTC.